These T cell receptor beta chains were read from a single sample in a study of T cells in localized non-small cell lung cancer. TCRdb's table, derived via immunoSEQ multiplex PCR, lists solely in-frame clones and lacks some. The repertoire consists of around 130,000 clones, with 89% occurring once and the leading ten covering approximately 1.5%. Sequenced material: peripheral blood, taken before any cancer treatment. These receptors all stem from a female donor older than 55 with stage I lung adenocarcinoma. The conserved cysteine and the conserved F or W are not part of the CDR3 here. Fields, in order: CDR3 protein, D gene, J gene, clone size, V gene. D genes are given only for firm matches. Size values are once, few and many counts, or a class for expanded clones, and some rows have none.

AISDSAGGNTGELF | TRBD2 | TRBJ2-2 | - | TRBV10-3
ASSFSAYEQY | - | TRBJ2-7 | few | TRBV28
ASSLGQGAIGTDTQY | TRBD1 | TRBJ2-3 | - | TRBV7-9
ASSALAGGLTDTQY | TRBD2 | TRBJ2-3 | - | TRBV6-1
ASRLRGTGETQY | - | TRBJ2-5 | once | TRBV11-1
ASSFIAGGPGEQF | TRBD2 | TRBJ2-1 | - | TRBV11-2
ASSLQGSTDTQY | - | TRBJ2-3 | - | TRBV5-4
ASSLSGLAGDTQY | TRBD2 | TRBJ2-3 | once | TRBV28
ASSLWGQAGSYEQY | TRBD1 | TRBJ2-7 | - | TRBV11-2
ASSRRGPPGYGYT | - | TRBJ1-2 | - | TRBV28
AWSHGGSLYT | - | TRBJ1-2 | - | TRBV30
ASSGTERTQY | TRBD1 | TRBJ2-5 | - | TRBV2
ASSLRAGGNEQF | TRBD1 | TRBJ2-1 | - | TRBV27
AWRLSYEQY | - | TRBJ2-7 | - | TRBV30
ASSEVHVENLSGNTIY | - | TRBJ1-3 | - | TRBV6-1
ASSPGTSGYNEQF | TRBD2 | TRBJ2-1 | - | TRBV5-1
ASSLTLGMGTEAF | - | TRBJ1-1 | - | TRBV7-9
ASSFGAGEQY | - | TRBJ2-7 | - | TRBV5-1
ASSRSGTGAAANTGELF | TRBD1 | TRBJ2-2 | - | TRBV19
ASSLTGKNQPQH | - | TRBJ1-5 | - | TRBV27
AWRGGGYGYT | - | TRBJ1-2 | - | TRBV30
ASSLYGGPDTQY | - | TRBJ2-3 | - | TRBV5-8
ASSIRSAATNEKLF | - | TRBJ1-4 | - | TRBV19
ASSSSHRNTGELF | - | TRBJ2-2 | - | TRBV28
ASSPVAGPHEQY | - | TRBJ2-7 | once | TRBV5-1
ASTNDRERYNEQF | TRBD1 | TRBJ2-1 | - | TRBV28
ASSGGQGLGEQY | TRBD1 | TRBJ2-7 | - | TRBV7-8
ASSDRGLSQPQH | TRBD1 | TRBJ1-5 | - | TRBV19
ASSIGGTTTFNPYEQY | TRBD2 | TRBJ2-7 | - | TRBV19
ATSRERLDYNEQF | - | TRBJ2-1 | - | TRBV15
ASTQSTDTQY | - | TRBJ2-3 | - | TRBV10-2
ASSPVGNEQF | - | TRBJ2-1 | - | TRBV18
ASSPGLGGYT | - | TRBJ1-2 | few | TRBV7-3
ASSGLGAGVDVTQY | TRBD2 | TRBJ2-3 | - | TRBV5-1
ASSEDLRETQY | - | TRBJ2-5 | once | TRBV2
ASSQGLTRGGYEQY | - | TRBJ2-7 | - | TRBV4-1
ASSQMSGGAREKLF | - | TRBJ1-4 | - | TRBV4-1
ASKKERTGDEQY | TRBD1 | TRBJ2-7 | few | TRBV6-1
ASSHGQKPTLTGEQY | - | TRBJ2-7 | - | TRBV27
ASSDSAGGGNNEQF | TRBD2 | TRBJ2-1 | - | TRBV6-4
ASSLRPEQTEAF | - | TRBJ1-1 | - | TRBV5-5
ASDTTDRPSTEAF | - | TRBJ1-1 | - | TRBV6-1